The T cell receptor (beta chain) under discussion was sequenced for a study of cytomegalovirus exposure and HLA in healthy donors (dated by TCRdb to about 2017). With regard to the full study: In an earlier analysis of around 540 of the donors, less than 350 Gb of sequence data and 117 million unique TCR beta sequences from about 190 million T cells were reported. Rather than using new phenotypic data, the later analysis identified candidate immune exposures from TCR beta sequences and from how often those sequences occurred across donors. The number of typed donors differed by locus: roughly 629-640 for A, B, C, DRB1 and DQB1; 522 for DQA1; 606 for DPA1; and some 470 for DPB1. Every discovery cohort repertoire had been produced on one sequencing platform. An earlier analysis of 587 of the donors applied high-throughput TCR beta sequencing to assess whether each TCR beta V gene segment acted as functional or pseudogenic. Using immunosequencing, the study profiled T cell repertoires from fewer than 850 subjects and related those repertoires to cytomegalovirus serostatus. Genome-wide SNP genotypes for about 55% of the roughly 670 donors were used in a later genetic analysis, which treated that subset as a discovery cohort. To predict cytomegalovirus infection status, the study combined high-throughput TCR immunosequencing, statistical association of individual TCRs with disease status, and machine learning. On average, roughly 240,000 unique TCR beta nucleotide sequences were sequenced per donor among a few hundred genotyped donors of the cohort, with 15% to 20% of those sequences being non-productive. Four to six DR-DQ haplotypes were handled as single units for association and clustering, since linkage in the cohort was strong. The study aimed to test whether cataloging public T cell receptors could reveal signatures of past pathogen exposure. To study patterns of TCR occurrence, a later analysis re-analyzed previously published TCR beta repertoires from several hundred donors and added high-resolution HLA genotyping. Donor age, sex, ethnicity and CMV serostatus were collected together with the repertoire data. An early release that covered around 590 HLA-typed donors contained approximately 290 gigabases of sequencing data and 65 million to 100 million unique TCR sequences. Both class I and class II loci were covered by HLA typing, at four-digit resolution. Of the roughly 400 genotyped donors, 65% to 90% were placed in the genetic ancestry cluster associated with self-reported Caucasian donors. In addition to the first cohort of 666 subjects, a separate validation cohort of 120 different subjects was used. Broad study findings and their caveats: A later analysis associated roughly 17,000 TCR beta sequences with specific HLA alleles at a false discovery rate of 0.05. A later genetic analysis associated a missense DCLRE1C variant with V-gene and J-gene trimming of TCR beta chains, and an independent cohort replicated the association. A later analysis found that HLA-associated TCR beta chains were more clonally expanded and had lower generation probabilities than equally common non-associated chains. The classifier was reported to diagnose cytomegalovirus status with high specificity and sensitivity in both the original cohort and the validation cohort. A later genetic analysis reported fewer N-insertions in productive TCRs among donors in an Asian-associated ancestry cluster than the roughly 650-donor mean. Across donors, most TCR sequences were observed very rarely, whereas some public TCRs were present in many individuals. In an earlier analysis of under 600 of the donors, most TCR beta V segments were observed in productive rearrangements about 87% or about 30% of the time, broadly matching IMGT annotations. A cluster of highly shared sequence variants was judged likely to represent a technical artifact of the sequencing pipeline. Presence/absence analyses assumed roughly uniform sequencing depth across donors, an assumption that may not hold. The authors suggested that the approach could potentially be generalized to other disease states and immunological phenotypes. According to a later analysis, TCR association rates differed among HLA loci, with DRB1 alleles showing the most associated TCRs and HLA-C alleles showing the fewest. In vitro tests confirmed that a few of the cytomegalovirus-associated TCR beta chains recognize cytomegalovirus antigens. Immune exposure information for the cohort was limited to CMV serostatus. Linkage disequilibrium might explain the correlated functional status among segregating V segments, but an unknown experimental factor could not be excluded. Approximately 18 rarely observed V segments, including chromosome 9 orphons, were excluded from the earlier analysis of several hundred of the donors because counts were too low. Because the 87-base-pair reads could not distinguish some IMGT-functional V segments, including TRBV6-2 and TRBV6-3, those segments were excluded. Only TCR beta chains were sequenced in this cohort, and the absence of alpha or paired-chain data limited detectable features. According to a later analysis, parvovirus B19, influenza, CMV and Epstein-Barr virus appeared linked to several top co-occurrence clusters. In the study, 150 to 200 TCR beta chains were listed as associated with cytomegalovirus. According to a later analysis, most CMV-associated TCR beta chains appeared to be HLA-restricted, and the HLA associations seemed to be driven largely by CMV exposure. When HLA alleles, especially DR and DQ, strongly co-occurred, attributing TCR associations to individual alleles was difficult. A further reported finding was that TCR beta sequences accurately predicted the HLA-A and HLA-B alleles for most subjects in the first cohort. Because HLA typing was unavailable for some donors at each locus, only the typed subset was used in association tests.

This clone is a singleton in its sample. Its antigen remains undetermined. It has no much larger one-base neighbor in the sample; base qualities were not kept. The cohort consisted of 650 to 700 healthy bone marrow donors. At the time of sampling, every cohort member was nominally healthy, though immune exposures that went unrecorded were likely present. The donor was CMV seronegative and belonged to the group of over 350 seronegative cohort members. Every donor gave a peripheral blood sample, and the peripheral blood mononuclear cells from that sample were used for TCR beta sequencing. The Qiagen DNeasy Blood Extraction Kit was used to extract genomic DNA from the blood cell samples. There are 14 amino acids in the CDR3, from cysteine to phenylalanine inclusive. Solely the CDR3 DNA is kept, with 42 bases framed from the first base. V was cut back by 1 base and J by 3 bases, leaving a gap of 7 bases between them. The germline V gene yields SGHAT for CDR1 and FQNNGV for CDR2.

The method behind the library was the immunoSEQ multiplex PCR assay. A mixture of 60 forward primers for TCR Vbeta segments and 13 reverse primers for TCR Jbeta segments was used in the multiplex PCR. The CDR3 region of rearranged TCR beta genes was amplified from genomic DNA with a multiplex PCR assay. On the Illumina HiSeq System, the amplified TCR beta libraries were sequenced as 87-base-pair reads. The published analysis was carried out like this. A later analysis counted about 80 million unique TCR beta chains across the 666 repertoires, and roughly 10 million of these chains were shared by at least two donors. To remove PCR and sequencing errors, raw reads were error-corrected and collapsed into unique sequences using a nearest-neighbor algorithm that merged closely related sequences. CDR3 sequences were aligned to IMGT reference sequences to assign V, D and J gene segments. Each retained sequence needed at least a six-nucleotide match to both a V gene segment and a J gene segment. A rearrangement counted as productive if the CDR3 had no stop codons and remained in frame with V and J, and every other rearrangement counted as non-productive. Following IMGT convention, CDR3 was defined as the stretch from the second conserved V-encoded cysteine up to the conserved J-encoded phenylalanine. The earlier analysis of some 600 of the donors excluded sequences that lacked an unambiguous match to a single V gene segment. In an earlier analysis of several hundred of the donors, V segments were called functional above 56.7% productive rearrangements and were called segregating when the between-donor standard deviation exceeded 5%. To diagnose cytomegalovirus status from the catalog of TCR beta chain sequences, a statistical classification framework was built. In a later analysis, TCR nucleotide sequences were compared against IMGT/GENE-DB human TR gene sequences so that V and J genes could be assigned. In a later analysis, CDR3 sequences and most-parsimonious VDJ recombination scenarios were assigned using the TCRdist pipeline. In a later analysis, every TCR beta chain was defined by the combination of its CDR3 amino acid sequence and its V-gene family, and reads without a unique V-gene family were dropped. As a way to deal with suspected cross-contamination and a sequencing artifact, a later analysis dropped approximately 590 nucleotide sequences that were highly shared and had low generation probability. A later analysis calculated a clonal expansion index for each public chain from normalized within-repertoire ranks of inferred template counts. In a later analysis, generation probabilities were computed with a VDJ recombination model fitted to out-of-frame rearrangements, and the resulting probabilities were checked against IGoR. In a later analysis, hypergeometric tests were used to score TCR-TCR, TCR-HLA and TCR-CMV co-occurrence, with a repertoire-size bias correction applied to TCR pairs. To estimate false discovery rates, a later analysis permuted the HLA or CMV assignments 20 times. In a later analysis, co-occurring TCRs were grouped using DBSCAN, and TCRdist sequence similarity was added for clustering within HLA-allele-positive subsets. Repertoires with fewer than 30,000 or more than 120,000 public chains were left out of co-occurrence clustering, as were four to six repertoires with anomalous nucleotide sharing. Here the immuneACCESS table is served through TCRdb, limited to in-frame sequences with V and J called. Missing clones are a known gap in these copies; in checked studies unresolved V genes cover under half, and the rest lacks a known reason. The V and J calls and the clone size are those of that table, but D and trimming were determined from the DNA. The sample profile shows 140,000 to 150,000 clones; just under 75% of them were found once. 1.5% to 2% of the sample comes from the top ten.

The sequence was collected from a woman aged 18-29 years in good health and CMV-seronegative. The chain joins TRBV11-2 to TRBJ2-1; the D region possibly corresponds to TRBD2 (6 bases align). Sequenced sample: PBMCs. The CDR3 loop reads CASSLGGVYNEQFF. The DNA sequence follows: TGTGCCAGCAGCTTAGGGGGGGTCTACAATGAGCAGTTCTTC.